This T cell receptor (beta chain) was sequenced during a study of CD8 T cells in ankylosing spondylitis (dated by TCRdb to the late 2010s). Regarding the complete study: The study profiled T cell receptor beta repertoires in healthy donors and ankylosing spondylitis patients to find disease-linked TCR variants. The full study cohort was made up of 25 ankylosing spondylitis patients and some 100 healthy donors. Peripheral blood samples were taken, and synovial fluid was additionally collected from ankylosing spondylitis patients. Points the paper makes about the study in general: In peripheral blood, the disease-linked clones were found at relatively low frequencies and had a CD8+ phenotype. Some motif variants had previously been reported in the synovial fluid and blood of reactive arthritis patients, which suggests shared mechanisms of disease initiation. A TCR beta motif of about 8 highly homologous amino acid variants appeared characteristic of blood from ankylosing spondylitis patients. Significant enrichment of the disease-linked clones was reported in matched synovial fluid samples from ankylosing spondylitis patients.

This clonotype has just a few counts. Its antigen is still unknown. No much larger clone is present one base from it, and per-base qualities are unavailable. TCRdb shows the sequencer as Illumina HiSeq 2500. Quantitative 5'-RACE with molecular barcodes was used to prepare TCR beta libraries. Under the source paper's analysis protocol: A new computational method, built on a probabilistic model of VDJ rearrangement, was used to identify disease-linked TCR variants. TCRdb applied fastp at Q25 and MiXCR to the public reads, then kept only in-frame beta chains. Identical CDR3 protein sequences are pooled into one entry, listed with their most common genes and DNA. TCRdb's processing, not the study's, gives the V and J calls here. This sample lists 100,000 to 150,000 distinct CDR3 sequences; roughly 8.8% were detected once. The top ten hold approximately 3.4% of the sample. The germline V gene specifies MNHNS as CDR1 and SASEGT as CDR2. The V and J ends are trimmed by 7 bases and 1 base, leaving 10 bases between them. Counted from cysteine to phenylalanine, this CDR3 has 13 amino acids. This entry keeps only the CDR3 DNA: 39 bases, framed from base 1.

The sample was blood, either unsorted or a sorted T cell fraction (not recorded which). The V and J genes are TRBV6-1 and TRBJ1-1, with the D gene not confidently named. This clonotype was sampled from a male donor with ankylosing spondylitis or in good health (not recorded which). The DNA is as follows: TGTGCCAGCACCCGCGGCCCGAACACTGAAGCTTTCTTT. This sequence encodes CASTRGPNTEAFF.